Listed here are 25 T cell receptor beta chains from one sample, sequenced in a study of shared clonotypes between healthy human individuals. Assay: immunoSEQ multiplex PCR; the TCRdb copy retains only in-frame clones and omits some. This sample has approximately 710,000 clones, with less than 95% found just once. Sequencing input: memory CD8+ T cells from PBMCs. Described subset: CD45RO+ cells pooled with CCR7-negative TemRA cells. These receptors were collected from a man aged 18 to 35 in good health. Some clones in this sample may be carry-over from other donors' samples.

The chain's CDR3 is CPGSVPGRTIYGYTF. The CDR3 nucleotides read TGTCCTGGGAGCGTACCGGGACGGACCATCTATGGCTACACCTTC. The rearrangement uses TRBV22-1 and TRBJ1-2. TRBV22-1 is reported as a pseudogene. CDR3 size: 15 residues.

This rearrangement joins TRBV7-9 to TRBJ1-4, with 7 bases lining up with TRBD1. CDR1 and CDR2 (germline): SEHNR, FQNEAQ (reference sequence). Unmatched junction bases numbered 13, after V lost 5 bases and J lost 7 bases. CDR3 length: 16 residues. CDR3 protein: CASSLGTAPRSEKLFF. In nucleotides, the CDR3 is TGTGCCAGCAGCCTCGGGACAGCACCTAGGAGTGAAAAACTGTTTTTT.

The chain uses TRBV9 and TRBJ2-1; 12 bases map to TRBD1. The CDR3 extends over 15 amino acids. The V gene end was trimmed by 3 bases and the J gene end by 5 bases; junction bases not matched to a gene: 3. The germline CDR1 and CDR2 sequences are SGDLS and YYNGEE. The CDR3 loop reads CASSGGTGGHNEQFF. The CDR3 nucleotides are TGTGCCAGCAGCGGCGGGACAGGGGGCCACAATGAGCAGTTCTTC.

About this clone itself: The identical CDR3 is also encoded by other nucleotide sequences in the sample. This chain connects TRBV11-2 to TRBJ1-2, with 8 nucleotides matching TRBD1. In germline, CDR1 is SGHAT, CDR2 FQNNGV. CDR3 length: 13 amino acids. J gave up 7 bases and V 3 bases, and 4 bases lay outside the gene matches. CDR3 nucleotides: TGTGCCAGCAGCTTTGGGACAGGAGGTGGCTACACCTTC. It is translated as CASSFGTGGGYTF. The full variable domain, rest sourced from reference TRBV11-2 and TRBJ1-2, is EAGVAQSPRYKIIEKRQSVAFWCNPISGHATLYWYQQILGQGPKLLIQFQNNGVVDDSQLPKDRFSAERLKGVDSTLKIQPAKLEDSAVYLCASSFGTGGGYTFGSGTRLTVV.

The rearrangement links TRBV28 to TRBJ1-2, with 7 bases lining up with TRBD1. J gave up 0 bases and V 5 bases, and 6 bases lay outside the gene matches. The CDR3 has 15 residues. Germline CDR1 MDHEN, CDR2 SYDVKM. CDR3 DNA sequence: TGTGCCAGCAGTACCGGGACAGACTCTAACTATGGCTACACCTTC. This translates into CASSTGTDSNYGYTF.

V usage is TRBV15 and J usage is TRBJ2-7; D is ambiguous. This CDR3 contains 15 residues. Germline assignment: CDR1 LNHNV and CDR2 YYDKDF (reference sequence). V lost 0 bases to trimming and J lost 4 bases, with 13 bases between them. CDR3 loop: CATSREAGRAYEQYF. CDR3 DNA: TGTGCCACCAGCAGAGAGGCCGGAAGAGCGTACGAGCAGTACTTC.

The genes are TRBV5-6 and TRBJ1-1, with D possibly TRBD1 on 5 matching bases. CDR3 length equals 13 residues. V lost 0 bases, J lost 8 bases, and 11 bases lay in between. Germline CDR1 SGHDT, CDR2 YYEEEE. This CDR3 is CASSLDREGEAFF. The CDR3, as DNA: TGTGCCAGCAGCTTGGATAGGGAGGGGGAAGCTTTCTTT.

The J gene is TRBJ2-1, the V gene TRBV2, with 12 bases matching TRBD2. This CDR3 is 17 amino acids long. CDR1 SNHLY and CDR2 FYNNEI come from the germline V gene. Here the CDR3 DNA reads TGTGCGCAGCGGGGGCTAGCGGGAGGGCCTTCCTACAATGAGCAGTTCTTC. It codes for CAQRGLAGGPSYNEQFF. Based on the CDR3 plus reference TRBV2 and TRBJ2-1, the full variable domain is EPEVTQTPSHQVTQMGQEVILRCVPISNHLYFYWYRQILGQKVEFLVSFYNNEISEKSEIFDDQFSVERPDGSNFTLKIRSTKLEDSAMYFCAQRGLAGGPSYNEQFFGPGTRLTVL.

The chain carries TRBV28 and TRBJ2-3; 8 bases map to TRBD1. With 7 bases clipped from V and 1 base from J, the junction kept 7 bases outside the gene matches. CDR1 MDHEN and CDR2 SYDVKM come from the germline V gene. The CDR3 is 15 residues long. Written as DNA, the CDR3 is TGTGCCAGCACCGAAGGGACAGGAGGCACAGATACGCAGTATTTT. This translates into CASTEGTGGTDTQYF.

The chain carries TRBV7-8 and TRBJ2-5, with D possibly matching TRBD2 (6 bases). Trimming took 4 bases from V and 1 from J, leaving 13 bases between them. CDR1 is SGHVS and CDR2 is FQNEAQ in the germline V gene. The CDR3 consists of 15 residues. The CDR3 bases are TGTGCCAGCAGCTCCGGTTGGGGGGTCCAAGAGACCCAGTACTTC. It encodes CASSSGWGVQETQYF.

The chain employs TRBV4-2 and TRBJ2-2; D gene unclear. The length of the CDR3 is 16 residues. Germline V lookup: CDR1 LGHNA, CDR2 YNFKEQ. V shed 4 bases and J shed 6 bases, with 18 bases lying between them. The DNA of the CDR3 is TGTGCCAGCAGCCCCACCCAGACGGCGACCGCCGGGGAGCTGTTTTTT. This codes for CASSPTQTATAGELFF.

J is TRBJ1-2 and V is TRBV14; weak D call: TRBD1 (6 bases). The CDR3 is 13 residues long. Looked up from germline, CDR1 is SGHDN and CDR2 is FVKESK. Trimming left V 3 bases short and J 6 bases short, with 11 bases between. CDR3 region: CASSQRTVDGYTF. In DNA, the CDR3 is TGTGCCAGCAGCCAGAGGACAGTAGATGGCTACACCTTC.

This sequence joins TRBV4-1 and TRBJ2-7, with a tentative D call TRBD2 (6 bases). The CDR3 spans 16 residues. Per the germline V gene, CDR1 is MGHRA and CDR2 is YSYEKL. The germline V and J ends were trimmed by 3 bases and 0 bases, with 15 bases remaining between them. In DNA form, the CDR3 reads TGCGCCAGCAGCCATGGGGCGGGGTCTAGCTCCTACGAGCAGTACTTC. It translates to CASSHGAGSSSYEQYF.

The chain is built from TRBV6-5 and TRBJ2-7, with D perhaps assigned TRBD1 or TRBD2 (7 bases each). Looked up from germline, CDR1 is MNHEY and CDR2 is SVGAGI. V dropped 7 bases and J dropped 3 bases, with 19 bases sitting between them. This CDR3 has 15 amino acids. The CDR3 sequence: CASNPAGSGGYEQYF. The CDR3 DNA is TGTGCCAGCAACCCAGCGGGGTCAGGGGGCTACGAGCAGTACTTC.

The chain uses TRBV11-3 and TRBJ2-1; D is unresolved. Trimming cost V 5 bases and J 6 bases, with 11 bases left between them. CDR1 is SGHNT and CDR2 is YENEEA in the germline V gene. The CDR3 totals 13 residues. The CDR3 region has the DNA TGTGCCAGCAGCCCCAGTTACGGCAATGAGCAGTTCTTC. This translates into CASSPSYGNEQFF.

V gene TRBV27 combines with J gene TRBJ1-2, with 10 bases identical to TRBD1. This CDR3 has 18 amino acids. The V gene end was trimmed by 5 bases and the J gene end by 3 bases; junction bases not matched to a gene: 15. Germline CDR1 and CDR2: MNHEY and SMNVEV (reference sequence). Here the CDR3 DNA reads TGTGCCAGCAGTGTAGTCCCGGGACAGGGGAGGGTTGACTATGGCTACACCTTC. It yields the protein CASSVVPGQGRVDYGYTF.

Here the CDR3 reads CAGFERGGSSTDTQYF. CDR3 nucleotides: TGTGCCGGGTTTGAAAGAGGAGGCTCTAGCACAGATACGCAGTATTTT. This chain uses TRBV5-6 with TRBJ2-3; perhaps TRBD2 as D (5 bases). Germline assignment: CDR1 SGHDT and CDR2 YYEEEE. Between the trimmed V and J ends, which lost 10 bases and 0 bases, there was a span of 21 bases. The CDR3 length is 16 residues.

The chain has TRBV4-1 and TRBJ2-1; no clear D. V gave up 3 bases and J gave up 5 bases, with 11 bases separating them. The CDR3 is 14 amino acids. CDR1 and CDR2 (germline): MGHRA, YSYEKL. The CDR3 coding sequence is TGCGCCAGCAGCCAGAGATACCGGGACAATGAGCAGTTCTTC. This translates into CASSQRYRDNEQFF.

This sequence joins TRBV7-3 and TRBJ2-1; D is perhaps TRBD1 (5 bases). Trimming cost V 2 bases and J 5 bases, with 13 bases left between them. Germline CDR1 is SGHTA and CDR2 is FQGTGA. The CDR3 runs 15 residues. The CDR3 sequence is CASSLAVGAHNEQFF. CDR3 DNA: TGTGCCAGCAGCTTAGCTGTAGGGGCCCACAATGAGCAGTTCTTC.

The rearrangement links TRBV7-9 to TRBJ2-1; no firm D call. The V end lost 4 bases, the J end lost 0 bases, and 19 bases lay between the germline ends. CDR3 length: 18 residues. Germline CDR1 and CDR2: SEHNR and FQNEAQ (reference sequence). CDR3 sequence: CASSSWYSEESSYNEQFF. Here the CDR3 DNA reads TGTGCCAGCAGCTCCTGGTATAGTGAGGAGAGCTCCTACAATGAGCAGTTCTTC.

This clone turned up a few times. This sequence joins TRBV10-3 and TRBJ2-7; 8 nucleotides match TRBD2. The germline gives CDR1 ENHRY, CDR2 SYGVKD. V lost 0 bases and J lost 6; bases outside the gene matches: 10. The CDR3 is 16 amino acids. CDR3 amino acids: CAISESKTRGAGEQYF. CDR3 DNA: TGTGCCATCAGTGAGTCCAAGACGCGGGGGGCCGGCGAGCAGTACTTC.

The V and J genes are TRBV5-5 and TRBJ2-6; 8 nucleotides align to TRBD1. The ends lost 2 bases at V and 1 base at J; junction bases unmatched: 14. The germline CDR1 and CDR2 sequences are SGHKS and YYEKEE (reference sequence). This CDR3 spans 20 amino acids. In DNA, the CDR3 is TGTGCCAGCAGCTTAGGACGGCCCAAGCAGGGGGCGTCTGGGGCCAACGTCCTGACTTTC. Protein sequence: CASSLGRPKQGASGANVLTF. Full variable domain (remainder filled in from reference TRBV5-5 and TRBJ2-6): DAGVTQSPTHLIKTRGQQVTLRCSPISGHKSVSWYQQVLGQGPQFIFQYYEKEERGRGNFPDRFSARQFPNYSSELNVNALLLGDSALYLCASSLGRPKQGASGANVLTFGAGSRLTVL.

This chain links TRBV10-3 with TRBJ2-1, with 8 bases identical to TRBD2. Germline V gene data show CDR1 as ENHRY and CDR2 as SYGVKD. The V segment lost 3 bases and the J segment 7 bases; nucleotides outside the gene matches: 8. CDR3 length equals 15 residues. For the CDR3, the DNA is TGTGCCATCAGTGATCCTGGGGTAGCGGGAAATGAGCAGTTCTTC. It translates to CAISDPGVAGNEQFF.

The chain links TRBV2 to TRBJ2-3; 8 positions agree with TRBD2. This CDR3 has 16 residues. Germline CDR1 SNHLY, CDR2 FYNNEI. V lost 7 bases to trimming and J lost 4 bases; unmatched junction nucleotides: 13. The CDR3 loop is CASTGAAGVYADTQYF. CDR3 nucleotide sequence: TGTGCCAGCACCGGTGCAGCGGGAGTGTACGCAGATACGCAGTATTTT. Full variable domain (outside the CDR3, taken from reference TRBV2 and TRBJ2-3): EPEVTQTPSHQVTQMGQEVILRCVPISNHLYFYWYRQILGQKVEFLVSFYNNEISEKSEIFDDQFSVERPDGSNFTLKIRSTKLEDSAMYFCASTGAAGVYADTQYFGPGTRLTVL.

The chain links TRBV28 to TRBJ2-1, with 15 positions matching TRBD2. Trimming cost V 5 bases and J 8 bases; bases outside gene matches: 7. The CDR3 totals 16 residues. The germline gives CDR1 MDHEN, CDR2 SYDVKM. The CDR3 DNA reads TGTGCCAGCAGTCCAACTCGGACTAGCGGGAGGGATGAGCAGTTCTTC. It encodes CASSPTRTSGRDEQFF.